This TCR beta chain was sequenced during a study of T cell responses to AZD1222 COVID-19 vaccine. Concerning this clone: Its antigen is as yet unknown.

Germline V gene lookup returns CDR1 SGHVS and CDR2 FQNEAQ. This CDR3 spans 13 amino acids. The germline V and J ends were trimmed by 5 bases and 1 base, with 8 bases remaining between them. Study findings and constraints: It should be noted that donors were predominantly white British and more often female, and clonal diversity was possibly underestimated.

Some clones are missing from TCRdb's copy, which holds only in-frame ones; the method was immunoSEQ multiplex PCR. Among roughly 55,000 clones listed, more than 80% were seen once. J is TRBJ1-1 and V is TRBV7-8; no reliable D call. Sequenced here: peripheral blood, sampled on day 0 of AZD1222 vaccination. This clonotype originated in an adult in good health. The DNA for the CDR3 is TGTGCCAGCAGCCCTACAAGGAACACTGAAGCTTTCTTT. This encodes CASSPTRNTEAFF.